This T cell receptor (beta chain) appears in the sequencing data of a study of cytomegalovirus exposure and HLA in healthy donors. In its sample, this clone was seen a few times. This CDR3 spans 15 amino acids. Germline V gene sequence: CDR1 GTSNPN, CDR2 SVGIG (reference sequence). The V and J ends lost 0 bases and 4 bases respectively, with 15 bases between them. With 60 Vbeta and 13 Jbeta primers, the PCR was carried out. The data were produced by immunoSEQ multiplex PCR, yet TCRdb's version contains in-frame clones alone and is incomplete. The sample lists 100,000 to 150,000 clones, 76% seen once, with roughly 2% in the top ten.

The chain couples TRBV30 to TRBJ2-5, with D perhaps TRBD1 (5 bases). This receptor was identified in a man over 45 in good health and CMV-seronegative. Sequencing used PBMCs. CDR3 amino acids: CAWSVRLGLGETQYF. Here the CDR3 DNA reads TGTGCCTGGAGTGTACGATTGGGGCTCGGAGAGACCCAGTACTTC.